The 27 T cell receptor beta chains below come from one sample, sequenced in a study of T cells in Graves' hyperthyroidism and ophthalmopathy (dated by TCRdb to the late 2010s). Library creation used multiplex PCR. Reads for this sample came from an Illumina HiSeq 2000. TCR beta CDR3 regions were amplified from RNA transcripts. For the first round of RT-PCR on the TCR CDR3, the HTBI primer set was used together with the Qiagen OneStep RT-PCR kit. Using fastp trimming at Q25 and MiXCR clonotype assembly, TCRdb reanalyzed the public sequencing data and kept in-frame beta chains. Rows are unified per CDR3 protein, each entry keeping the most common DNA and genes. In all, the sample holds 450,000 to 650,000 distinct CDR3 sequences, and 13% to 15% of those were seen once. Clones ranked in the top ten supply over 6% of the sample. What was sequenced was blood. These receptors were taken from a woman aged 18-30 years with Graves' ophthalmopathy.

V and J are TRBV24-1 and TRBJ2-7; 8 bases map to TRBD1. Germline CDR1 reads KGHDR; CDR2 reads SFDVKD. The CDR3 runs to 14 residues. V was pared by 7 bases and J by 4 bases, with 8 bases of the junction left unmatched. The CDR3 protein is CATRSRGPGYEQYF. In DNA form, the CDR3 reads TGTGCCACCAGGAGCAGGGGGCCGGGGTACGAGCAGTACTTC.

This clonotype came up many times. V gene TRBV7-2 combines with J gene TRBJ2-7, with 7 bases identical to TRBD2. There are 15 residues in the CDR3. The germline gives CDR1 SGHTA, CDR2 FQGNSA. The V gene end was trimmed by 3 bases and the J gene end by 3 bases; junction bases not matched to a gene: 8. The CDR3 region has the DNA TGTGCCAGCAGCTTCGGAACGGGAGGTCGCTACGAGCAGTACTTC. This gives the protein CASSFGTGGRYEQYF.

This clonotype showed up many times. The chain joins TRBV2 to TRBJ1-1, with 8 bases matching TRBD1. This CDR3 is 16 amino acids long. Germline CDR1 and CDR2: SNHLY and FYNNEI. With V trimmed by 7 bases and J by 3 bases, 13 bases remained unmatched. CDR3 amino acids: CASKNPLRQGHTEAFF. In DNA form, the CDR3 reads TGTGCCAGCAAGAACCCATTACGACAGGGGCACACTGAAGCTTTCTTT.

The V gene is TRBV7-6, the J gene TRBJ1-4; 10 bases fit TRBD1. Germline V gives CDR1 SGHVS, CDR2 FNYEAQ. CDR3 length: 19 residues. Trimming at V came to 7 bases and at J to 3 bases, leaving 17 bases not matched to a gene. The CDR3 DNA sequence: TGTGCCAGCACCCGAACGGGACAGGGGTTCTTAGGCGCTAATGAAAAACTGTTTTTT. Translated, it gives CASTRTGQGFLGANEKLFF.

This clonotype was counted at least ten times. The rearrangement uses TRBV9 and TRBJ1-1, with D unclear. Deletions cut 3 bases from V and 7 bases from J, with 22 bases between. Germline V gene sequence: CDR1 SGDLS, CDR2 YYNGEE. The CDR3 has 16 residues. CDR3 residues: CASSGTQRGNFGEAFF. The CDR3 DNA reads TGTGCCAGCAGCGGTACACAGCGTGGCAACTTCGGTGAAGCTTTCTTT.

Many counts were recorded for this clonotype. The rearrangement uses TRBV28 and TRBJ1-2; TRBD1 aligns across 9 bases. The J segment lost 6 bases and the V segment lost 5 bases, leaving 4 bases of the junction unmatched. Per the germline V gene, CDR1 is MDHEN and CDR2 is SYDVKM. There are 13 residues in the CDR3. CDR3 amino acids: CASSPGDRDGYTF. CDR3 coding DNA: TGTGCCAGCAGTCCTGGGGACAGGGATGGCTACACCTTC.

This clonotype was recorded many times. The rearrangement uses TRBV20-1 and TRBJ2-7; 12 nucleotides match TRBD1. V gave up 4 bases and J gave up 5 bases; unmatched junction bases: 6. From germline, CDR1 is DFQATT and CDR2 SNEGSKA (reference sequence). This CDR3 is built from 14 residues. This chain's CDR3 is CSATGQGASHEQYF. The CDR3 DNA follows: TGCAGTGCTACGGGACAGGGGGCTTCCCACGAGCAGTACTTC.

This clonotype was observed many times. The J gene is TRBJ2-1, the V gene TRBV29-1; the D gene is possibly TRBD2 (6 bases). In germline, CDR1 is SQVTM, CDR2 ANQGSEA. The CDR3 sequence is 17 residues long. Trimming took off 3 bases at V and 8 bases at J, with 26 bases between the two ends. As DNA, the CDR3 is TGCAGCGTTGACCCGAAGGATACCGGGGGAGTGTTGGATGAGCAGTTCTTC. Amino acids: CSVDPKDTGGVLDEQFF.

This clonotype was counted ten times or more. The chain joins TRBV3-1 to TRBJ2-2; 11 bases align to TRBD2. CDR3 length: 15 amino acids. J gave up 7 bases and V 6 bases, and 7 bases lay outside the gene matches. Germline V gene sequence: CDR1 LGHDT, CDR2 YNNKEL (reference sequence). In DNA, the CDR3 is TGTGCCAGCAGTAAACTAGCGGGAGTGGGCGGGGAGCTGTTTTTT. Its protein product is CASSKLAGVGGELFF.

This clonotype was observed a few times. The rearrangement links TRBV12-3 or TRBV12-4 to TRBJ1-4, with D perhaps matching TRBD1 (6 bases). Deletions cut 3 bases from V and 5 bases from J, with 10 bases between. The CDR3 length is 14 residues. CDR3 DNA: TGTGCCAGCAGTTTGGCAGGGGCGAATGAAAAACTGTTTTTT. Translating it yields CASSLAGANEKLFF.

This clonotype was seen ten or more times. This chain joins TRBV11-3 and TRBJ2-5, with 8 bases matching TRBD1. The germline gives CDR1 SGHNT, CDR2 YENEEA. This CDR3 contains 15 residues. V lost 4 bases to trimming and J lost 1 base; unmatched junction nucleotides: 5. The CDR3 sequence is CASSSKQGGQETQYF. CDR3 sequence (DNA): TGTGCCAGCAGCTCGAAACAGGGGGGCCAAGAGACCCAGTACTTC.

This clonotype was detected many times. This chain connects TRBV20-1 to TRBJ2-3; no clear D gene. Germline assignment: CDR1 DFQATT and CDR2 SNEGSKA (reference sequence). The ends were cut back, 0 bases at V and 5 bases at J, with 6 bases in the middle. The CDR3 consists of 12 residues. CDR3 amino acids: CSARDWEDTQYF. In DNA, the CDR3 is TGCAGTGCTAGAGATTGGGAAGATACGCAGTATTTT.

As DNA, the CDR3 is TGTGCCAGCAGCTTCGGACTAGCGGGAGGAGTAGATACGCAGTATTTT. The encoded protein is CASSFGLAGGVDTQYF. J is TRBJ2-3 and V is TRBV5-4, with 14 bases that match TRBD2. Looked up from germline, CDR1 is SGHNT and CDR2 is YYREEE (reference sequence). V was clipped by 2 bases and J by 5 bases; unmatched bases: 4. This CDR3 comprises 16 residues.

This clonotype was detected once. It may be a read error: a sequence one base away is much more abundant. The J gene is TRBJ2-7, the V gene TRBV27; D might be TRBD1 or TRBD2, each matching 5 bases. CDR1 is MNHEY and CDR2 is SMNVEV in the germline V gene (reference sequence). This CDR3 region has 13 residues. The CDR3 loop is CACSHGATYEQYF. DNA of the CDR3: TGTGCCTGCAGCCACGGGGCTACCTACGAGCAGTACTTC.

This clonotype was counted at least ten times. This chain links TRBV7-8 with TRBJ2-1; D perhaps matches TRBD1 (5 bases). Trimming shortened V by 7 bases and J by 0 bases, and 25 bases separated the two germline ends. The V gene's germline CDR1 is SGHVS and CDR2 FQNEAQ. The CDR3 extends over 19 amino acids. This CDR3 reads CASILRGRSMASSYNEQFF. The DNA of the CDR3 is TGTGCCAGCATCCTAAGGGGCAGATCCATGGCGAGCTCCTACAATGAGCAGTTCTTC.

This clonotype was picked up a small number of times. The chain is built from TRBV14 and TRBJ2-7; 7 bases fit TRBD2. CDR1 and CDR2 (germline): SGHDN, FVKESK. The CDR3 covers 17 residues. The trim removed 3 bases at V and 2 bases at J, leaving 13 bases unmatched. CDR3 protein: CASSQREGLAGTYEQYF. Here the CDR3 DNA reads TGTGCCAGCAGCCAGAGGGAGGGATTAGCGGGTACCTACGAGCAGTACTTC.

There are many counts of this clonotype. Here the CDR3 reads CASSPPGANYGYTF. The CDR3 coding sequence is TGTGCCAGCAGTCCGCCAGGAGCTAACTATGGCTACACCTTC. The chain carries TRBV12-3 or TRBV12-4 and TRBJ1-2; D unresolved. The ends were cut back, 5 bases at V and 0 bases at J, with 10 bases in the middle. The CDR3 length is 14 residues.

A few counts support this clonotype. The chain couples TRBV4-1 to TRBJ1-5; D unclear. The CDR3 has 16 residues. Germline V gives CDR1 MGHRA, CDR2 YSYEKL. Trimming cost V 5 bases and J 7 bases, with 21 bases left between them. DNA of the CDR3: TGCGCCAGCAGCGTCTACCGGGCCGGGGTTGAGCAGCCCCAGCATTTT. Its protein product is CASSVYRAGVEQPQHF.

This clonotype has a count of ten or more. This sequence joins TRBV28 and TRBJ2-5; 7 nucleotides line up with TRBD1. The CDR3 totals 16 residues. Trimming at V came to 5 bases and at J to 6 bases, leaving 15 bases not matched to a gene. CDR1 is MDHEN, CDR2 SYDVKM, per germline. CDR3 in DNA: TGTGCCAGCAGTCTCTACCACGCGACAGGGTCCCAGACCCAGTACTTC. This gives the protein CASSLYHATGSQTQYF.

The V and J genes are TRBV20-1 and TRBJ2-3, with a possible D match to TRBD1 (5 bases). The CDR3 runs to 18 residues. Germline values: CDR1 DFQATT, CDR2 SNEGSKA (reference sequence). Trimming removed 3 bases at V and 0 bases at J, with 22 bases between. The CDR3 nucleotides read TGCAGTGCTAGGAGAATCCGTGGGGCGCACGCTAGCACAGATACGCAGTATTTT. This translates into CSARRIRGAHASTDTQYF.

The V and J genes are TRBV7-9 and TRBJ2-3, with 7 positions matching TRBD1. Unmatched junction bases numbered 13, after V lost 4 bases and J lost 6 bases. The CDR3 is made up of 16 amino acids. Germline CDR1 reads SEHNR; CDR2 reads FQNEAQ (reference sequence). CDR3 sequence: CASSYLPTGAGDTQYF. In DNA, the CDR3 is TGTGCCAGCAGCTACCTCCCTACAGGGGCAGGGGATACGCAGTATTTT.

Ten or more counts support this clonotype. The chain joins TRBV19 to TRBJ1-1; the match to TRBD1 covers 7 bases. V lost 10 bases and J lost 7; bases outside the gene matches: 15. CDR1 and CDR2 from the germline V gene are LNHDA and SQIVND (reference sequence). This CDR3 region has 14 residues. CDR3 sequence: CATHGWDRYHEAFF. DNA for the CDR3: TGTGCCACCCATGGATGGGACAGATACCATGAAGCTTTCTTT.

In its sample, this clonotype was seen many times. The V gene is TRBV7-2, the J gene TRBJ2-7; 8 nucleotides line up with TRBD2. The CDR3 is 14 amino acids. V lost 5 bases and J lost 6; bases outside the gene matches: 9. Germline V lookup: CDR1 SGHTA, CDR2 FQGNSA. Here the CDR3 DNA reads TGTGCCAGCAGCCCTACGGGGGGGTTCGCCGAGCAGTACTTC. Translating gives CASSPTGGFAEQYF. Filled out from reference TRBV7-2 and TRBJ2-7, the complete variable domain reads GAGVSQSPSNKVTEKGKDVELRCDPISGHTALYWYRQSLGQGLEFLIYFQGNSAPDKSGLPSDRFSAERTGGSVSTLTIQRTQQEDSAVYLCASSPTGGFAEQYFGPGTRLTVT.

V is TRBV5-5 and J is TRBJ2-1; 14 bases align to TRBD2. Germline loops: CDR1 SGHKS, CDR2 YYEKEE (reference sequence). This CDR3 contains 16 residues. With V trimmed by 5 bases and J by 6 bases, 7 bases remained unmatched. The CDR3: CASSPWTSGRINEQFF. Here the CDR3 DNA reads TGTGCCAGCAGTCCCTGGACTAGCGGGAGGATCAATGAGCAGTTCTTC.

Comments on this clonotype: A much larger clone lies a single base off, so this may be a read error. The chain links TRBV6-1 to TRBJ2-1; D is perhaps TRBD1 (6 bases). The CDR3 covers 15 residues. The V gene lost 5 bases and the J gene lost 3 bases, with 14 bases spanning the gap. The germline CDR1 and CDR2 sequences are MNHNS and SASEGT. The CDR3 bases are TGTGCCAGCAGTCGGACAGAAAAGAACTACAATGAGCAGTTCTTC. This translates into CASSRTEKNYNEQFF.

There are many counts of this clonotype. The chain links TRBV30 to TRBJ2-3; no clear D gene. This CDR3 spans 12 amino acids. V gave up 5 bases and J gave up 0 bases, with 6 bases separating them. CDR1 and CDR2 from the germline V gene are GTSNPN and SVGIG (reference sequence). The CDR3 sequence is CAWAPSTDTQYF. CDR3 nucleotide sequence: TGTGCCTGGGCCCCTAGCACAGATACGCAGTATTTT.

Many counts were recorded for this clonotype. The chain links TRBV7-8 to TRBJ2-5; perhaps D is TRBD1 or TRBD2 (7 bases each). Trimming pared 5 bases from V and 7 bases from J, leaving 14 bases between. The CDR3 has 13 residues. Germline V gene data show CDR1 as SGHVS and CDR2 as FQNEAQ. The CDR3 DNA reads as TGTGCCAGCAGCCCAACAGGGGAGGGGACCCAGTACTTC. Translated: CASSPTGEGTQYF.